This TCR beta chain was captured by sequencing in a study of shared clonotypes between healthy human individuals. Study background: Per-donor plates numbered three CD4 naive, three CD4 memory, two CD8 naive and one CD8 memory.

In the naive CD8 group, cells lacked CD45RO and were positively selected for CCR7, so terminally differentiated effector memory CD45RA+ cells were left out. Study conclusions and caveats: Generally, naive subsets (rather than memory subsets) showed larger estimated richness.

Concerning this clone itself: Its antigen is not known.

Germline values: CDR1 SGHTA, CDR2 FQGNSA. Trimming removed 6 bases at V and 4 bases at J, with 19 bases between. The CDR3 loop spans 16 amino acids. Libraries were prepared by immunoSEQ multiplex PCR; TCRdb keeps only in-frame clonotypes and omits some of them. The sample records some 740,000 clones, around 93% being singletons. The receptor was derived from a man aged 30-40 years in good health. The chain uses TRBV7-2 and TRBJ2-1; D might be TRBD2 (6 bases). What was sequenced was naive CD8+ T cells sorted from blood. CDR3 loop: CASRPTSPSPYNEQFF. CDR3 DNA: TGTGCCAGCAGACCGACTAGTCCCTCCCCATACAATGAGCAGTTCTTC.